The clone carrying this T cell receptor beta chain was detected a few times. From the 5' RACE reads, TCRdb called clonotypes with MiXCR, one entry per CDR3 protein. The sample lists hundreds of thousands of distinct CDR3 sequences, under 25% seen once, with 14% in the top ten. This entry is derived from a study of T cells after yellow fever vaccination. CDR1 is SGHRS and CDR2 is YFSETQ in the germline V gene. V shed 2 bases and J shed 4 bases, with 10 bases lying between them. This CDR3 has 14 residues. This material consisted of PBMCs, taken 15 days after the yellow fever booster vaccination. The clonotype comes from a man under 40 who received the YFV17D yellow fever vaccine. The V call is TRBV5-1, the J call TRBJ2-4; D is perhaps TRBD1 (6 bases). CDR3: CASSFSGQKNIQYF. CDR3 nucleotide sequence: TGCGCCAGCAGCTTCTCCGGACAGAAAAACATTCAGTACTTC.